Listed here are 27 T cell receptor beta chains from one sample, sequenced in a study of shared clonotypes between healthy human individuals. This table comes from immunoSEQ multiplex PCR, and its TCRdb copy is limited to in-frame clones, with some not included. The sample has 550,000 to 850,000 clones; over 55% are singletons. The sample consisted of memory CD4+ T cells sorted from blood. Subset here: CD45RA-negative fraction. The receptor set was obtained from a woman between 25 and 40 years old in good health.

The V gene is TRBV19, the J gene TRBJ2-2; the D gene is possibly TRBD1 (6 bases). The CDR3 is 15 amino acids. The ends were cut back, 1 base at V and 1 base at J, with 7 bases in the middle. Germline assignment: CDR1 LNHDA and CDR2 SQIVND (reference sequence). The CDR3 protein is CASSIGQVNTGELFF. CDR3 nucleotide sequence: TGTGCCAGTAGTATAGGACAGGTGAACACCGGGGAGCTGTTTTTT.

This clone was seen only a few times. This sequence joins TRBV2 and TRBJ2-1, with unresolved D. V dropped 7 bases and J dropped 4 bases, with 5 bases sitting between them. This CDR3 has 11 residues. Germline V lookup: CDR1 SNHLY, CDR2 FYNNEI. The CDR3 sequence is CASIQYNEQFF. CDR3 bases: TGTGCCAGCATCCAGTACAATGAGCAGTTCTTC.

The chain carries TRBV19 and TRBJ2-3, with TRBD2 identical over 9 bases. Germline V CDR1 and CDR2: LNHDA, SQIVND (reference sequence). The CDR3 sequence is 16 residues long. Trimming removed 4 bases from V and 2 bases from J; junction bases left unmatched: 7. CDR3 region: CASSKPTSGYTDTQYF. The CDR3 nucleotides are TGTGCCAGTAGTAAACCAACTAGCGGGTACACAGATACGCAGTATTTT.

In the case of this clone: One base away lies a much larger clone, so this may be a sequencing read error. Other DNA sequences in the same sample also yield this CDR3. The chain uses TRBV29-1 and TRBJ1-1, with a weak D call TRBD1 (5 bases). The CDR3 extends over 13 amino acids. CDR1 is SQVTM, CDR2 ANQGSEA, per germline. CDR3 sequence (DNA): TGCAGTGTTGGCAACTGGGGGACCACTGAAGCTTTCTTT. It translates to CSVGNWGTTEAFF.

The chain combines TRBV20-1 with TRBJ2-1, with D tentatively TRBD2 (5 bases). The V gene lost 6 bases and the J gene lost 10 bases, with 13 bases spanning the gap. The germline CDR1 and CDR2 sequences are DFQATT and SNEGSKA (reference sequence). The CDR3 extends over 11 amino acids. Here the CDR3 DNA reads TGCAGTGCCCCCGACTACACAGAGCAGTTCTTC. It translates to CSAPDYTEQFF.

The rearrangement links TRBV19 to TRBJ2-2, with D possibly TRBD2 on 6 matching bases. V lost 10 bases and J 6 bases, leaving 12 bases between the germline ends. The CDR3 runs to 12 residues. Per germline, CDR1 LNHDA and CDR2 SQIVND (reference sequence). The CDR3 DNA follows: TGTGCCACCGCACCGGGGGCCGGGGAGCTGTTTTTT. It is translated as CATAPGAGELFF.

This clone was observed a single time. The chain recombines TRBV7-2 with TRBJ1-2, with D possibly matching TRBD1 (5 bases). Trimming took 6 bases from V and 4 from J, leaving 18 bases between them. CDR3 length equals 15 residues. Germline CDR1 is SGHTA and CDR2 is FQGNSA. CDR3 residues: CASSATQGEIYGYTF. The CDR3 region has the DNA TGTGCCAGCAGTGCCACCCAGGGCGAGATCTATGGCTACACCTTC.

The rearrangement uses TRBV28 and TRBJ2-7; possibly TRBD2 for D (6 bases). This CDR3 is built from 16 residues. Deletions cut 5 bases from V and 2 bases from J, with 19 bases between. Germline V gene data show CDR1 as MDHEN and CDR2 as SYDVKM. For the CDR3, the DNA is TGTGCCAGCAGTCTCCCGGTGGCGGGAAGGCCCTACGAGCAGTACTTC. Amino acids: CASSLPVAGRPYEQYF.

The V and J genes are TRBV5-1 and TRBJ1-1, with D possibly being TRBD1 (5 bases). V was shortened by 0 bases and J by 5 bases, with 11 bases between the two germline ends. CDR3 length: 14 amino acids. Germline values: CDR1 SGHRS, CDR2 YFSETQ. In nucleotides, the CDR3 is TGCGCCAGCAGCTTGGGAGGAGGGGAGACTGAAGCTTTCTTT. It encodes CASSLGGGETEAFF.

On this clone itself: Relative to the germline gene, one junction end is altered; a read error may explain this. The J gene is TRBJ2-1, the V gene TRBV6-5; unclear D gene. Looked up from germline, CDR1 is MNHEY and CDR2 is SVGAGI. CDR3 length: 15 residues. CDR3 region: CASSYSAGSYDEQFF. The CDR3, as DNA: TGTGCCAGCAGTTACTCGGCAGGTAGCTACGATGAGCAGTTCTTC.

This clone was seen only a few times. This chain uses TRBV5-4 with TRBJ2-2; 7 positions agree with TRBD2. Trimming at V came to 5 bases and at J to 5 bases, leaving 9 bases not matched to a gene. Germline V gene sequence: CDR1 SGHNT, CDR2 YYREEE (reference sequence). The CDR3 is made up of 15 amino acids. CDR3 in amino acids: CASRPRGSRTGELFF. CDR3 in DNA: TGTGCCAGCAGACCCCGCGGGAGTCGGACCGGGGAGCTGTTTTTT.

J is TRBJ1-2 and V is TRBV5-4; D may be TRBD1 (6 bases). Trimming pared 4 bases from V and 6 bases from J, leaving 19 bases between. The length of the CDR3 is 15 residues. Looked up from germline, CDR1 is SGHNT and CDR2 is YYREEE (reference sequence). Written as DNA, the CDR3 is TGTGCCAGCAGCGCCCGGCTCACAGGGCTCAATGGCTACACCTTC. It codes for CASSARLTGLNGYTF.

The table lists this clone with a count of one. The rearrangement links TRBV2 to TRBJ1-4, with no clear D. This CDR3 region has 15 residues. Germline lookup yields CDR1 SNHLY and CDR2 FYNNEI. Trimming took off 7 bases at V and 0 bases at J, with 12 bases between the two ends. The CDR3, as DNA: TGTGCCAGCAAAAATTCTGAAGCAACTAATGAAAAACTGTTTTTT. Its protein product is CASKNSEATNEKLFF.

This clone was picked up many times. This chain uses TRBV7-9 with TRBJ2-5; 12 bases are shared with TRBD2. V shed 2 bases and J 3 bases; nucleotides not matched to a gene: 4. CDR1 is SEHNR, CDR2 FQNEAQ, per germline (reference sequence). The CDR3 runs to 16 residues. The CDR3 region is CASSLSRLAGEETQYF. Here the CDR3 DNA reads TGTGCCAGCAGCTTATCGCGACTAGCGGGAGAAGAGACCCAGTACTTC. The full variable domain, completed using reference TRBV7-9 and TRBJ2-5, is DTGVSQNPRHKITKRGQNVTFRCDPISEHNRLYWYRQTLGQGPEFLTYFQNEAQLEKSRLLSDRFSAERPKGSFSTLEIQRTEQGDSAMYLCASSLSRLAGEETQYFGPGTRLLVL.

This clone has just a few counts. The V call is TRBV11-2, the J call TRBJ1-1; D remains unclear. Germline values: CDR1 SGHAT, CDR2 FQNNGV. Trimming stripped 1 base from V and 10 bases from J, with 10 bases between. This CDR3 has 12 residues. The CDR3 reads CASSLVSEVAFF. The CDR3 nucleotides read TGTGCCAGCAGCTTAGTTTCAGAGGTAGCTTTCTTT.

The V gene is TRBV7-6, the J gene TRBJ1-5, with 7 bases identical to TRBD1. The germline V gene encodes CDR1 SGHVS and CDR2 FNYEAQ. The CDR3 spans 12 residues. V dropped 7 bases and J dropped 11; count of bases not matched to a gene: 8. The CDR3 DNA is TGTGCCAGCATTCCCAGGGGGGGGTCCCAGCATTTT. Amino acid sequence: CASIPRGGSQHF.

This chain joins TRBV11-2 and TRBJ2-3; 10 bases agree with TRBD2. Germline V CDR1 and CDR2: SGHAT, FQNNGV. This CDR3 is 15 amino acids long. Trimming cost V 5 bases and J 3 bases; bases outside gene matches: 5. As DNA, the CDR3 is TGTGCCAGCAGCCCGCTAGCGGGGGAAACAGATACGCAGTATTTT. It translates to CASSPLAGETDTQYF.

The chain joins TRBV6-5 to TRBJ2-2; D ambiguous. The germline V and J ends were trimmed by 2 bases and 6 bases, with 7 bases remaining between them. Germline-derived CDR1 and CDR2 are MNHEY and SVGAGI. This CDR3 has 13 amino acids. CDR3 loop: CASSYTSPGELFF. For the CDR3, the DNA is TGTGCCAGCAGTTACACCAGCCCCGGGGAGCTGTTTTTT.

This clone was observed at least ten times. The CDR3 sequence is CASSGIFSGANVLTF. The CDR3 DNA reads TGTGCCAGCAGCGGGATTTTCTCTGGGGCCAACGTCCTGACTTTC. The chain recombines TRBV5-6 with TRBJ2-6; D unclear. Germline CDR1 SGHDT, CDR2 YYEEEE. Trimming took off 4 bases at V and 0 bases at J, with 8 bases between the two ends. This CDR3 has 15 residues.

The V gene is TRBV6-5, the J gene TRBJ2-2; D gene ambiguous. The V gene's germline CDR1 is MNHEY and CDR2 SVGAGI. V dropped 0 bases and J dropped 5 bases, with 7 bases sitting between them. The CDR3 loop spans 14 amino acids. The CDR3, as DNA: TGTGCCAGCAGTTACTCGGCTCGTACCGGGGAGCTGTTTTTT. The encoded protein is CASSYSARTGELFF.

This clone was observed once. The chain carries TRBV21-1 and TRBJ2-1. TRBV21-1 is described as a pseudogene. The CDR3 loop spans 15 amino acids. CDR3 nucleotide sequence: TGTGCCAGCAGCAAACCCCGGGCCAGGAGCTGCGAGCAGTTCTTC. Amino acids: CASSKPRARSCEQFF.

The chain joins TRBV23-1 to TRBJ1-2; D unclear. TRBV23-1 is known as an ORF, though its function is uncertain. The CDR3 length is 13 residues. V was clipped by 2 bases and J by 4 bases, with 8 bases between them. The chain's CDR3 is CASSQISLYGYTF. CDR3 sequence (DNA): TGCGCCAGCAGTCAAATAAGCCTCTATGGCTACACCTTC.

The chain combines TRBV27 with TRBJ2-7; TRBD1 matches 10 bases. The V gene end was trimmed by 4 bases and the J gene end by 0 bases; junction bases not matched to a gene: 12. The germline V gene encodes CDR1 MNHEY and CDR2 SMNVEV (reference sequence). There are 18 residues in the CDR3. CDR3: CASSSSSLGTGASYEQYF. The CDR3 DNA reads TGTGCCAGCAGTTCCTCGTCGCTTGGGACAGGGGCCTCCTACGAGCAGTACTTC.

The genes are TRBV4-1 and TRBJ1-4, with D perhaps matching TRBD1 (6 bases). This CDR3 contains 16 residues. V lost 2 bases and J 6 bases, leaving 16 bases between the germline ends. Germline assignment: CDR1 MGHRA and CDR2 YSYEKL. The CDR3 protein is CASSQTNRVGYEKLFF. CDR3 DNA: TGCGCCAGCAGCCAAACGAACAGGGTGGGGTATGAAAAACTGTTTTTT.

This clone was seen only once. With a much larger clone just one base away, this may be a read error. Other DNA sequences in this sample translate to the same CDR3. The chain combines TRBV5-1 with TRBJ2-1; D perhaps matches TRBD1 (6 bases). Germline CDR1 reads SGHRS; CDR2 reads YFSETQ. V lost 5 bases and J lost 0, with 12 bases in between. CDR3 length: 15 amino acids. CDR3: CASSSDSSSYNEQFF. The CDR3, as DNA: TGCGCCAGCAGTTCGGACAGCAGCTCCTACAATGAGCAGTTCTTC.

The gene calls are TRBV19 and TRBJ1-1; a possible D gene is TRBD1 (6 bases). V lost 6 bases to trimming and J lost 4 bases, with 18 bases between them. The CDR3 has 15 amino acids. Germline CDR1 reads LNHDA; CDR2 reads SQIVND (reference sequence). The CDR3 is CASRPPGVVGTEAFF. CDR3 nucleotides: TGTGCCAGTAGACCTCCAGGGGTTGTGGGCACTGAAGCTTTCTTT.

This sequence joins TRBV29-1 and TRBJ1-3, with D hard to call. The CDR3 is made up of 13 amino acids. Germline assignment: CDR1 SQVTM and CDR2 ANQGSEA. V was shortened by 3 bases and J by 4 bases, with 10 bases between the two germline ends. The CDR3 region has the DNA TGCAGCGTTGACGCCCCGGGGGGAAACACCATATATTTT. Translating it yields CSVDAPGGNTIYF.